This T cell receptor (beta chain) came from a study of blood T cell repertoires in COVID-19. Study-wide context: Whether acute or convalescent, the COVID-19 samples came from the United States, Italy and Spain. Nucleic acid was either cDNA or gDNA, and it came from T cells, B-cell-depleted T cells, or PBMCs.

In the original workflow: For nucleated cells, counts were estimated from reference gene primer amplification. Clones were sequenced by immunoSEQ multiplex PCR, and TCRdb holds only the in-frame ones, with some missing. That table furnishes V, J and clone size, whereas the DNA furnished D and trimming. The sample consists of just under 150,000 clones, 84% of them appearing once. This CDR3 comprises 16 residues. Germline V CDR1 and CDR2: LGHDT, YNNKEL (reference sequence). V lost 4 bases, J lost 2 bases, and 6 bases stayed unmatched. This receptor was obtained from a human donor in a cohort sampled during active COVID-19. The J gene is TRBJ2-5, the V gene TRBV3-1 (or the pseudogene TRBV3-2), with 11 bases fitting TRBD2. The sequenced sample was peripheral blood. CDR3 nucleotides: TGTGCCAGCAGCCTCGGGACTAGCGGAACTCAAGAGACCCAGTACTTC. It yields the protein CASSLGTSGTQETQYF.